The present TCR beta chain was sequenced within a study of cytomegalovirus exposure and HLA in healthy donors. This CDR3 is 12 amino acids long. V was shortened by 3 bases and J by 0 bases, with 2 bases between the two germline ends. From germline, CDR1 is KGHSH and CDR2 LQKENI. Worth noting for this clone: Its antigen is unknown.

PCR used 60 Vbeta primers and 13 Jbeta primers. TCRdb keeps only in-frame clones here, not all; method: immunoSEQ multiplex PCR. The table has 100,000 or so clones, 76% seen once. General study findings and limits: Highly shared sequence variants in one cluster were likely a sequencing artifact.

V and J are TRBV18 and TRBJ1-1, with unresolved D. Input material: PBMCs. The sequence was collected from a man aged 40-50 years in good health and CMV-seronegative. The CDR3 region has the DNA TGTGCCAGCTCACCCATGAACACTGAAGCTTTCTTT. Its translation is CASSPMNTEAFF. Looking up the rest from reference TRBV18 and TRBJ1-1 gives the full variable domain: NAGVMQNPRHLVRRRGQEARLRCSPMKGHSHVYWYRQLPEEGLKFMVYLQKENIIDESGMPKERFSAEFPKEGPSILRIQQVVRGDSAAYFCASSPMNTEAFFGQGTRLTVV.